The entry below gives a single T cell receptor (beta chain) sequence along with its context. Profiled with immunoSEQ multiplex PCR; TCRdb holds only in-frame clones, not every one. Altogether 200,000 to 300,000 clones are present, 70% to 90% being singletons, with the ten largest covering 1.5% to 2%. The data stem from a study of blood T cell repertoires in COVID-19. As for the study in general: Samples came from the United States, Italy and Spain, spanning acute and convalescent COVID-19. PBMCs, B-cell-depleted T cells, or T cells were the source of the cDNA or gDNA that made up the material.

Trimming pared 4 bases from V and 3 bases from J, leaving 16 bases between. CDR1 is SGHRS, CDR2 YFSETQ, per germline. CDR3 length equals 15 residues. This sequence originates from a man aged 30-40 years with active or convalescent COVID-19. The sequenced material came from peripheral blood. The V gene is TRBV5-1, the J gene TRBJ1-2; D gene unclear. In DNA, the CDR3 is TGCGCCAGCAGCGAAGGAGCCCCGGGAGACTATGGCTACACCTTC. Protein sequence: CASSEGAPGDYGYTF.